This TCR beta chain is drawn from a study of blood T cell repertoires in COVID-19. Study-level background: Acute and convalescent COVID-19 specimens originated in the United States, Italy and Spain. Nucleic acid was either cDNA or gDNA, and it came from T cells, B-cell-depleted T cells, or PBMCs.

V trimming: 3 bases; J trimming: 5 bases; junction bases outside the gene matches: 5. This CDR3 contains 15 residues. Germline V gene sequence: CDR1 LNHDA, CDR2 SQIVND (reference sequence). Per the original data handling: Amplified reference gene primers provided the basis for estimating nucleated cell counts. The repertoire was sequenced with immunoSEQ multiplex PCR; TCRdb's copy has only in-frame clones and lacks some. V and J calls plus clone size are reproduced from that table; the DNA served to infer D and trimming. Here the sample spans some 100,000 clones, 70% to 90% being singletons. J is TRBJ2-2 and V is TRBV19; 8 bases agree with TRBD1. The specimen was peripheral blood. The source is a woman aged 55-70 years with acute or convalescent COVID-19. The CDR3 nucleotides read TGTGCCAGTAGTATCGTCGGACAGGGAACCGGGGAGCTGTTTTTT. It is translated as CASSIVGQGTGELFF.